Listed below are T cell receptor beta chains from one sample, sequenced in a study of T cells expressing NK-cell markers. TCRdb re-called the 5' RACE reads; one entry per CDR3 protein, DNA not given. This sample's table has about 550,000 distinct CDR3 sequences. Sequenced input: blood T cells: a sorted CD56 or NKG2C T cell subset, CD4+ or CD8+ T cells, or bulk PBMC T cells (not recorded which). The receptors originated from a man younger than 35 in good health. Each CDR3 is given with its conserved first and last residue.

>15|TRBJ2-1|TRBV28
CASSFFQSSYNEQFF
>15|TRBJ2-3|TRBV9
CASSVVTRPTDTQYF
>18|TRBJ2-3|TRBV12-3/TRBV12-4
CASSLGLLAGVSTDTQYF
>16|TRBJ2-3|TRBV7-2
CASSLGPGLGADTQYF
>11|TRBJ2-7|TRBV30
CAGDGLYEQYF
>14|TRBJ2-1|TRBV29-1
CSVKAGSSYNEQFF
>15|TRBJ2-1|TRBV5-1
CASSLQGLAYNEQFF
>12|TRBJ2-1|TRBV5-1
CASSRDSVEQFF
>13|TRBJ1-2|TRBV7-6
CASSGTGSWGYTF
>15|TRBJ1-2|TRBV20-1
CSARDRPLQPYGYTF
>15|TRBJ2-1|TRBV7-8
CASSLTGGPYNEQFF
>16|TRBJ2-2|TRBV14
CASSQEPYRGAGELFF
>16|TRBJ2-5|TRBV6-5
CASSYRSSAFQETQYF
>18|TRBJ2-4|TRBV6-1
CASSVTLAGGLAKNIQYF
>15|TRBJ2-1|TRBV15
CATSRVAGSYNEQFF
>14|TRBJ2-1|TRBV12-3/TRBV12-4
CASMELAGRVEQFF
>15|TRBJ2-1|TRBV27
CASSLGNRRASEQFF
>13|TRBJ2-5|TRBV6-1
CASSRWDRETQYF
>14|TRBJ2-7|TRBV10-3
CAIRQGIGSYEQYF
>14|TRBJ1-5|TRBV27
CASSVGAPNQPQHF
>14|TRBJ1-5|TRBV6-1
CASSTEGAGQPQHF
>17|TRBJ2-3|TRBV13
CASSLLAGVKGTDTQYF
>12|TRBJ2-3|TRBV27
CASSSSSDTQYF
>15|TRBJ2-3|TRBV6-2/TRBV6-3
CASSSGLVDTDTQYF
>16|TRBJ1-2|TRBV7-2
CASSPGRARANYGYTF
>13|TRBJ2-2|TRBV7-9
CASSLDPFTELFF
>15|TRBJ2-1|TRBV27
CASSLAAGVRNEQFF
>14|TRBJ2-1|TRBV20-1
CSATDFSTYNEQFF
>16|TRBJ2-1|TRBV24-1
CATSDLQGSISNEQFF
>14|TRBJ2-1|TRBV7-2
CASSNRDRVGEKFF
>14|TRBJ2-7|TRBV15
CATSRDLAGGEQYF
>12|TRBJ2-2|TRBV12-3/TRBV12-4
CASSFDGGELFF
>11|TRBJ2-1|TRBV12-3/TRBV12-4
CASSTPGEAFF
>14|TRBJ2-2|TRBV12-3/TRBV12-4
CASIIRGNTGELFF
>14|TRBJ1-1|TRBV6-1
CASSELGDNTEAFF
>13|TRBJ2-7|TRBV20-1
CSARDGTTYEQYF
>14|TRBJ2-2|TRBV11-2
CASVVGVYTGELFF
>16|TRBJ2-1|TRBV7-8
CASSQKREAFYNEQFF
>15|TRBJ1-3|TRBV12-3/TRBV12-4
CASRISADSGNTIYF
>14|TRBJ2-7|TRBV6-1
CASRTTGGRYEQYF
>15|TRBJ2-7|TRBV6-2/TRBV6-3
CASSYPGTSSYEQYF
>14|TRBJ2-5|TRBV7-9
CASSSTGSGETQYF
>13|TRBJ1-5|TRBV7-2
CASSPDRFQPQHF
>16|TRBJ2-1|TRBV14
CASSQDRARATDEQFF
>17|TRBJ1-5|TRBV20-1
CSASSPRDRTSNQPQHF
>16|TRBJ1-5|TRBV6-2/TRBV6-3
CASSDPGGSSNQPQHF
>18|TRBJ2-1|TRBV15
CATSRGISGSGPNNEQFF